This T cell receptor beta chain was identified during a study of blood T cell repertoires in COVID-19. Study-level background: The origin of the acute and convalescent COVID-19 samples was the United States, Italy and Spain. In each case, the material was cDNA or gDNA derived from T cells, B-cell-depleted T cells, or PBMCs.

As originally analysed: For nucleated cells, counts were estimated from reference gene primer amplification. Libraries were prepared by immunoSEQ multiplex PCR; TCRdb keeps only in-frame clonotypes and omits some of them. V and J calls and clone size are copied from that table; D and trimming were computed from the DNA. Of 250,000 to 300,000 clones in the sample, about nine tenths were seen once. Those enrolled in Seattle joined during active infection and were followed longitudinally afterward. Germline values: CDR1 SNHLY, CDR2 FYNNEI. V was pared by 6 bases and J by 3 bases, with 15 bases between. CDR3 length equals 15 residues.

This chain uses TRBV2 with TRBJ1-5, with D tentatively TRBD1 (5 bases). This clonotype originated in a woman aged 25 to 45 with COVID-19, enrolled during active disease. The source material was peripheral blood. The CDR3 loop reads CASSAGTAPNQPQHF. In DNA, the CDR3 is TGTGCCAGCAGCGCGGGGACGGCTCCCAATCAGCCCCAGCATTTT.